These T cell receptor beta chains were read from a single sample in a study of memory CD4+ T cells and cytomegalovirus serostatus. The data were produced by immunoSEQ multiplex PCR, yet TCRdb's version contains in-frame clones alone and is incomplete. The table records approximately 44,000 clones, just over 75% of them present only once. Sequenced material: memory CD4+ T cells from blood. The origin of the receptors is an adult in good health and CMV-seronegative. The CDR3 runs from the conserved cysteine through the conserved F or W. A D gene is named only where the DNA matches it firmly. Only part of the rows carry a size: once, few, many, or a class if the clone is expanded.

>NA|TRBV5-1|NA|TRBJ2-3
CASSQMAGEDTQYF
TGCGCCAGCAGCCAGATGGCAGGGGAAGATACGCAGTATTTT
>NA|TRBV6-4|NA|TRBJ1-1
CASSDSNRGTEAFF
TGTGCCAGCAGTGACTCGAACCGCGGCACTGAAGCTTTCTTT
>few|TRBV4-1|NA|TRBJ2-7
CASSQGRGEDYEQYF
TGCGCCAGCAGCCAAGGTAGGGGTGAAGATTACGAGCAGTACTTC
>NA|TRBV4-2|NA|TRBJ1-1
CASSQDHGEGTEAFF
TGTGCCAGCAGCCAAGATCACGGGGAGGGAACTGAAGCTTTCTTT
>few|TRBV6-5|NA|TRBJ1-2
CASSVAGSYGYTF
TGTGCCAGCAGTGTGGCGGGTTCGTACGGCTACACCTTC
>NA|TRBV4-1|NA|TRBJ1-1
CASSQVLRNGMNTEAFF
TGCGCCAGCAGCCAAGTACTAAGGAACGGGATGAACACTGAAGCTTTCTTT
>NA|TRBV5-1|TRBD1|TRBJ1-1
CASSLVGGLNTEAFF
TGCGCCAGCAGCTTGGTAGGGGGCTTGAACACTGAAGCTTTCTTT
>NA|TRBV5-1|NA|TRBJ1-4
CASSPWGAPNEKLFF
TGCGCCAGCAGCCCCTGGGGGGCCCCTAATGAAAAACTGTTTTTT
>NA|TRBV20-1|NA|TRBJ1-1
CSGGEETEAFF
TGCAGTGGAGGGGAAGAAACTGAAGCTTTCTTT
>NA|TRBV11-2|TRBD1|TRBJ2-5
CASSLEVDRGQGETQYF
TGTGCCAGCAGCTTAGAAGTGGACAGGGGGCAGGGAGAGACCCAGTACTTC
>NA|TRBV19|TRBD1|TRBJ2-1
CASRGQGAGYNEQFF
TGTGCCAGTAGGGGACAGGGGGCGGGTTACAATGAGCAGTTCTTC
>NA|TRBV4-2|TRBD2|TRBJ2-1
CASSREDGGGWNEQFF
TGTGCCAGCAGCCGAGAAGACGGGGGGGGCTGGAATGAGCAGTTCTTC
>NA|TRBV4-1|NA|TRBJ1-5
CASSQDRGGEQPQHF
TGCGCCAGCAGCCAAGATCGGGGAGGGGAACAGCCCCAGCATTTT
>NA|TRBV19|NA|TRBJ1-5
CASSHGGGNQPQHF
TGTGCCAGTAGCCATGGGGGGGGCAATCAGCCCCAGCATTTT
>few|TRBV7-9|NA|TRBJ1-1
CASSLRGTENTEAFF
TGTGCCAGCAGCTTACGCGGGACGGAGAACACTGAAGCTTTCTTT
>NA|TRBV9|TRBD2|TRBJ2-5
CASSPSTSGGAKTQYF
TGTGCCAGCAGTCCCTCCACTAGCGGGGGGGCGAAGACCCAGTACTTC
>NA|TRBV11-2|TRBD2|TRBJ2-5
CASSPTGGPGETQYF
TGTGCCAGCAGCCCAACGGGGGGGCCGGGGGAGACCCAGTACTTC
>NA|TRBV7-8|NA|TRBJ2-7
CASSTDSEQYF
TGTGCCAGCAGCACCGACAGCGAGCAGTACTTC
>once|TRBV6-5|NA|TRBJ1-2
CASSHGLNYGYTF
TGTGCCAGCAGTCACGGACTGAACTATGGCTACACCTTC
>NA|TRBV5-4|NA|TRBJ2-3
CASSLDRRGWSTDTQYF
TGTGCCAGCAGCTTGGACAGGAGGGGGTGGAGCACAGATACGCAGTATTTT
>NA|TRBV6-5|NA|TRBJ1-3
CASSAQGSRNTIYF
TGTGCCAGCAGTGCCCAGGGATCGAGAAACACCATATATTTT
>NA|TRBV9|NA|TRBJ1-2
CASSVATGPDYGYTF
TGTGCCAGCAGCGTAGCTACTGGTCCGGACTATGGCTACACCTTC